The rows below give T cell receptor beta chains drawn from one sample of a study of blood T cell repertoires in COVID-19. Assay: immunoSEQ multiplex PCR; the TCRdb copy retains only in-frame clones and omits some. The table has about 49,000 clones, 82% seen once; the top ten hold 2.5% to 3%. The sequenced sample was peripheral blood. The source is a woman aged 60-75 years with acute or convalescent COVID-19. Both conserved end residues are part of each CDR3. The D gene is left open where the match is weak. Clone size appears in some rows only: once, few, many, or a class for an expanded clone.

.	TRBJ2-2	TRBV9	.	CASSVGTTGTGELFF	TGTGCCAGCAGCGTAGGGACTACTGGGACCGGGGAGCTGTTTTTT
.	TRBJ2-5	TRBV5-1	.	CASSIRQTQETQYF	TGCGCCAGCAGCATACGACAGACGCAAGAGACCCAGTACTTC
.	TRBJ1-3	TRBV18	few	CASSRSGHSGNTIYF	TGTGCCAGCTCACGCTCAGGTCACTCTGGAAACACCATATATTTT
.	TRBJ2-2	TRBV11-2	.	CASSQGGSVGELFF	TGTGCCAGCAGCCAGGGTGGAAGCGTCGGGGAGCTGTTTTTT
.	TRBJ2-3	TRBV28	.	CASSLPGGKKDTQYF	TGTGCCAGCAGTTTACCAGGGGGGAAGAAAGATACGCAGTATTTT
TRBD1	TRBJ1-3	TRBV6-1	.	CASSEFPFGTGDWSGNTIYF	TGTGCCAGCAGTGAATTTCCCTTTGGGACAGGGGACTGGTCTGGAAACACCATATATTTT
.	TRBJ2-1	TRBV5-1	.	CASSFDNPNYNEQFF	TGCGCCAGCAGCTTCGACAACCCAAACTACAATGAGCAGTTCTTC
TRBD1	TRBJ1-5	TRBV7-2	once	CASSYLSGGGNQPQHF	TGTGCCAGCAGCTACTTGTCAGGGGGTGGCAATCAGCCCCAGCATTTT
.	TRBJ1-2	TRBV4-2	few	CASSQEVRGSYGYTF	TGTGCCAGCAGCCAAGAAGTCAGGGGTTCATATGGCTACACCTTC
TRBD1	TRBJ1-1	TRBV28	once	CASSLYVTGRLSGEAFF	TGTGCCAGCAGTTTATATGTGACAGGGAGGCTTTCTGGTGAAGCTTTCTTT
.	TRBJ1-2	TRBV2	.	CASTSQGFNSGYTF	TGTGCCAGCACGTCACAGGGTTTCAACTCCGGCTACACCTTC
TRBD1	TRBJ1-4	TRBV3-1/TRBV3-2	.	CASSARQGSREKLFF	TGTGCCAGCAGCGCCCGACAGGGTTCCCGTGAAAAACTGTTTTTT
TRBD1	TRBJ1-1	TRBV9	few	CASSVHAGQENTEAFF	TGTGCCAGCAGCGTCCACGCGGGACAGGAGAACACTGAAGCTTTCTTT
TRBD2	TRBJ2-3	TRBV5-1	.	CASRWRGETDTQYF	TGCGCCAGCAGGTGGCGGGGGGAAACAGATACGCAGTATTTT
TRBD1	TRBJ1-1	TRBV28	.	CASSSPGQGLNTEAFF	TGTGCCAGCAGTTCCCCCGGACAGGGCTTGAACACTGAAGCTTTCTTT
.	TRBJ1-2	TRBV14	.	CASSQMTGIPYGYTF	TGTGCCAGCAGCCAGATGACAGGCATCCCCTATGGCTACACCTTC
.	TRBJ1-3	TRBV5-1	few	CASSIDSYSGNTIYF	TGCGCCAGCAGCATAGACAGCTACTCTGGAAACACCATATATTTT
.	TRBJ1-4	TRBV4-1	.	CASSQESAGIEKLFF	TGCGCCAGCAGCCAAGAATCGGCAGGTATTGAAAAACTGTTTTTT
TRBD1	TRBJ2-7	TRBV29-1	few	CSVGDREVDEQYF	TGCAGCGTGGGGGACAGGGAGGTCGACGAGCAGTACTTC
.	TRBJ1-2	TRBV2	.	CASSEGTDYGYTF	TGTGCCAGCAGTGAAGGGACAGACTATGGCTACACCTTC
.	TRBJ2-2	TRBV5-6	.	CASSLAPGGNGELFF	TGTGCCAGCAGCCTGGCCCCGGGGGGCAACGGGGAGCTGTTTTTT
.	TRBJ1-1	TRBV11-2	.	CASSPVGGPRTEAFF	TGTGCCAGCAGCCCGGTGGGGGGGCCCAGGACTGAAGCTTTCTTT
.	TRBJ1-1	TRBV6-5	.	CASRDGWREDTEAFF	TGTGCCAGCAGGGACGGGTGGAGGGAGGACACTGAAGCTTTCTTT
.	TRBJ1-1	TRBV5-1	.	CASSLAQTNTEAFF	TGCGCCAGCAGCTTGGCACAGACGAACACTGAAGCTTTCTTT
.	TRBJ1-5	TRBV7-2	.	CASGSSRAQWPQHF	TGTGCCTCTGGGAGCTCAAGGGCCCAATGGCCCCAGCATTTT
.	TRBJ2-6	TRBV23-1	.	CASSQSRGPALSGANVLTF	TGCGCCAGCAGTCAATCGCGGGGTCCTGCCTTGTCTGGGGCCAACGTCCTGACTTTC
TRBD1	TRBJ1-5	TRBV18	.	CASSPPGTGQNQPQHF	TGTGCCAGCTCACCACCGGGGACAGGGCAAAATCAGCCCCAGCATTTT
.	TRBJ2-3	TRBV18	.	CASSPQQGASDTQYF	TGTGCCAGCTCACCACAACAGGGTGCATCAGATACGCAGTATTTT
TRBD1	TRBJ2-5	TRBV5-5	.	CASRNRDRSSPKETQYF	TGTGCCAGCAGAAACCGGGACAGAAGCTCCCCAAAAGAGACCCAGTACTTC
TRBD2	TRBJ2-2	TRBV11-2	.	CASSTSGTSGTGELFF	TGTGCCAGCAGCACTAGCGGGACTTCGGGCACCGGGGAGCTGTTTTTT
.	TRBJ2-7	TRBV6-5	.	CASSYARGEQYF	TGTGCCAGCAGTTACGCGCGAGGCGAGCAGTACTTC
.	TRBJ2-7	TRBV6-5	few	CASKIEQAEYF	TGTGCCAGCAAAATAGAACAGGCGGAGTACTTC
.	TRBJ2-7	TRBV5-1	.	CASSFHYEQYF	TGCGCCAGCAGCTTTCACTACGAGCAGTACTTC
.	TRBJ2-2	TRBV7-6	few	CASSLVQPANTGELFF	TGTGCCAGCAGCTTAGTACAGCCGGCGAACACCGGGGAGCTGTTTTTT
.	TRBJ1-1	TRBV5-4	.	CASSSRNTEAFF	TGTGCCAGCAGCTCCAGGAACACTGAAGCTTTCTTT
.	TRBJ1-1	TRBV27	.	CASAGYASTEAFF	TGTGCCAGTGCGGGGTATGCAAGCACTGAAGCTTTCTTT
.	TRBJ2-6	TRBV5-6	.	CASSLATGAGANVLTF	TGTGCCAGCAGCTTGGCCACGGGGGCTGGGGCCAACGTCCTGACTTTC
.	TRBJ1-4	TRBV7-9	once	CASKQIPNEKLFF	TGTGCCAGCAAACAGATACCAAATGAAAAACTGTTTTTT
TRBD1	TRBJ1-2	TRBV19	.	CASSIDRGRGNYGYTF	TGTGCCAGTAGTATTGACAGGGGGCGCGGTAACTATGGCTACACCTTC
.	TRBJ2-3	TRBV7-3	.	CASSSGLSLTDTQYF	TGTGCCAGCAGCTCGGGGTTAAGCCTCACAGATACGCAGTATTTT
.	TRBJ1-1	TRBV2	.	CASKRGGSRNTEAFF	TGTGCCAGCAAGAGGGGGGGCAGCAGAAACACTGAAGCTTTCTTT
.	TRBJ2-7	TRBV4-1	.	CASSRDGTLYEQYF	TGCGCCAGCAGCCGAGACGGGACACTCTACGAGCAGTACTTC
.	TRBJ2-1	TRBV24-1	.	CATSDPRQVAYNEQFF	TGTGCCACCAGTGACCCGAGACAGGTTGCCTACAATGAGCAGTTCTTC
.	TRBJ2-2	TRBV11-2	.	CASSPPGNTGELFF	TGTGCCAGCAGCCCCCCCGGGAACACCGGGGAGCTGTTTTTT
.	TRBJ2-3	TRBV4-2	.	CASSTGAEPSTDTQYF	TGTGCCAGCAGTACTGGAGCGGAACCTAGCACAGATACGCAGTATTTT
TRBD2	TRBJ2-1	TRBV7-3	.	CASSLTTTSGSYNEQFF	TGTGCCAGCAGCTTAACGACTACTAGCGGGAGCTACAATGAGCAGTTCTTC
TRBD2	TRBJ2-1	TRBV28	.	CASSGISGRATVFAYNEQFF	TGTGCCAGCAGCGGGATTAGCGGGAGGGCTACTGTGTTTGCCTACAATGAGCAGTTCTTC
.	TRBJ1-1	TRBV3-1/TRBV3-2	.	CASSHLQGTTEAFF	TGTGCCAGCAGCCACCTCCAGGGTACCACTGAAGCTTTCTTT
.	TRBJ2-5	TRBV11-2	once	CASSRSGQETQYF	TGTGCCAGCAGCCGATCGGGGCAAGAGACCCAGTACTTC
TRBD1	TRBJ1-3	TRBV5-1	.	CASRPTGDSGNTIYF	TGCGCCAGCAGACCTACAGGGGACTCTGGAAACACCATATATTTT
.	TRBJ1-3	TRBV7-3	.	CASSMGTPSSGNTIYF	TGTGCCAGCAGCATGGGGACACCGAGCTCTGGAAACACCATATATTTT
.	TRBJ2-7	TRBV6-1	.	CASSEQHYEQYF	TGTGCCAGCAGTGAGCAACACTACGAGCAGTACTTC
TRBD1	TRBJ2-5	TRBV2	.	CASNSQQGTETQYF	TGTGCCAGCAATTCTCAACAGGGGACAGAGACCCAGTACTTC